The clone carrying this TCR beta chain came up many times. Antigen specificity is unknown. This entry belongs to a study of metastatic and nonmetastatic thyroid tumors. Study information: Repertoire data that came from the blood and tumor or nodule tissue of malignant and benign thyroid patients were compared.

In the source study's methods: To classify distant metastasis in papillary thyroid cancer, a model was built from CDR3 differences across clinicopathological groups. TCRdb re-processed the PCR reads through MiXCR. The authors' filters were not applied to this entry. The sample yields 20,000 to 25,000 clones, more than 12% seen once. All patients were treatment-naive before thyroid surgery. Study-wide results and limits: Benign nodules were reported to have significantly lower TCR beta diversity than malignant thyroid tumors, in blood and tumor.

The clonotype was recovered from a female donor with papillary thyroid cancer or a benign thyroid nodule (not recorded which). Some clones in this sample may be carry-over from other donors' samples. What was sequenced was tumor tissue.

In DNA form, the CDR3 reads TGTGCCACCAGTGACGCGGACAGGGCCCCGAGGGGCTACACCTTC. Translated: CATSDADRAPRGYTF. The chain has TRBV24-1 and TRBJ1-2; TRBD1 matches 8 bases. Germline assignment: CDR1 KGHDR and CDR2 SFDVKD. The CDR3 totals 15 residues. V was pared by 4 bases and J by 8 bases, with 11 bases of the junction left unmatched.